This T cell receptor (beta chain) was identified during a study of early stage breast cancer tumors. Germline-derived CDR1 and CDR2 are MNHNY and SVGAGI (reference sequence). The CDR3 covers 13 residues. The V end lost 6 bases, the J end lost 9 bases, and 15 bases lay between the germline ends. Generated by immunoSEQ multiplex PCR, the TCRdb table keeps only in-frame clones and is missing some. Here the sample spans more than 55,000 clones, 70% to 80% being singletons. This TCR was sampled from a person in their thirties with breast cancer. The chain combines TRBV6-6 with TRBJ2-1; the D gene could be TRBD1 or TRBD2 (5 bases each). What was sequenced was blood. The CDR3 reads CASSRPGAGEQFF. DNA of the CDR3: TGTGCCAGCAGCCGCCCCGGGGCTGGTGAGCAGTTCTTC.